The 21 T cell receptor beta chains presented below share a single source sample, sequenced in a study of blood T cell repertoires in COVID-19. TCRdb's table, derived via immunoSEQ multiplex PCR, lists solely in-frame clones and lacks some. This table holds tens of thousands of clones, around 90% found once. The source material was peripheral blood. The receptors were sampled from a man aged 50-60 years with acute or convalescent COVID-19.

This rearrangement joins TRBV5-1 to TRBJ2-3; tentative D call: TRBD2 (5 bases). The CDR3 runs to 14 residues. Germline V gene lookup returns CDR1 SGHRS and CDR2 YFSETQ. V lost 4 bases and J 4 bases, leaving 13 bases between the germline ends. CDR3 loop: CASSAGQRADTQYF. The CDR3 DNA is TGCGCCAGCAGCGCGGGCCAACGGGCAGATACGCAGTATTTT.

The V and J genes are TRBV5-4 and TRBJ2-7, with 10 bases aligning to TRBD2. Germline lookup yields CDR1 SGHNT and CDR2 YYREEE (reference sequence). Trimming cost V 2 bases and J 5 bases; bases outside gene matches: 10. CDR3 length equals 16 residues. This CDR3 is CASSFKLAGMIHEQYF. Written as DNA, the CDR3 is TGTGCCAGCAGCTTTAAACTAGCGGGAATGATCCACGAGCAGTACTTC.

This chain joins TRBV19 and TRBJ1-2; tentatively, D is TRBD1 (6 bases). Germline CDR1 reads LNHDA; CDR2 reads SQIVND (reference sequence). The CDR3 contains 13 residues. V shed 3 bases and J shed 5 bases, with 10 bases lying between them. The CDR3, as DNA: TGTGCCAGTAGTATGGGACAAATTTATGGCTACACCTTC. Translating gives CASSMGQIYGYTF.

CDR3 residues: CASSREPGDTGELFF. For the CDR3, the DNA is TGTGCCAGCTCACGGGAGCCGGGGGACACCGGGGAGCTGTTTTTT. V and J are TRBV18 and TRBJ2-2, with a possible D match to TRBD2 (6 bases). The germline CDR1 and CDR2 sequences are KGHSH and LQKENI. Trimming pared 4 bases from V and 3 bases from J, leaving 12 bases between. The CDR3 is 15 amino acids.

This chain links TRBV18 with TRBJ2-2; unclear D gene. The CDR3 runs to 15 residues. Germline V lookup: CDR1 KGHSH, CDR2 LQKENI. V lost 2 bases and J lost 1, with 8 bases in between. The CDR3 here is CASSPETWNTGELFF. CDR3 in DNA: TGTGCCAGCTCACCAGAGACATGGAACACCGGGGAGCTGTTTTTT.

V usage is TRBV6-1 and J usage is TRBJ2-7; D not certain. The CDR3 is 15 residues long. V was clipped by 0 bases and J by 0 bases, with 9 bases between them. Germline V lookup: CDR1 MNHNS, CDR2 SASEGT. The chain's CDR3 is CASSEASASSYEQYF. In nucleotides, the CDR3 is TGTGCCAGCAGTGAAGCGAGCGCAAGCTCCTACGAGCAGTACTTC.

This clone was counted once. The genes are TRBV19 and TRBJ2-5; 9 bases line up with TRBD1. The trim removed 8 bases at V and 7 bases at J, leaving 2 bases unmatched. Germline loops: CDR1 LNHDA, CDR2 SQIVND (reference sequence). The CDR3 length is 11 residues. The CDR3 DNA reads as TGTGCCAGTGTACAGGGGGCGACCCAGTACTTC. It is translated as CASVQGATQYF. The entire variable domain, with the rest obtained from reference TRBV19 and TRBJ2-5, is as follows: DGGITQSPKYLFRKEGQNVTLSCEQNLNHDAMYWYRQDPGQGLRLIYYSQIVNDFQKGDIAEGYSVSREKKESFPLTVTSAQKNPTAFYLCASVQGATQYFGPGTRLLVL.

The chain combines TRBV24-1 with TRBJ1-2; no firm D call. The CDR3 is 12 residues long. CDR1 and CDR2 (germline): KGHDR, SFDVKD. The V and J ends lost 0 bases and 6 bases respectively, with 4 bases between them. The CDR3 spells CATSDLQDGYTF. The CDR3 DNA is TGTGCCACCAGTGATTTGCAGGATGGCTACACCTTC.

V is TRBV18 and J is TRBJ2-7; 11 bases align to TRBD2. J was trimmed by 7 bases and V by 3 bases; bases with no gene match: 11. In germline, CDR1 is KGHSH, CDR2 LQKENI. The CDR3 consists of 16 residues. In DNA form, the CDR3 reads TGTGCCAGCTCACCTTCGACTAGCGGGACGAGAGGGGAGCAGTACTTC. This gives the protein CASSPSTSGTRGEQYF.

This clone was counted once. The chain combines TRBV18 with TRBJ1-1, with D unclear. Trimming cost V 3 bases and J 0 bases, with 11 bases left between them. This CDR3 is 15 amino acids long. Per germline, CDR1 KGHSH and CDR2 LQKENI. The CDR3 DNA sequence: TGTGCCAGCTCACCGCGGGATGGGATGAACACTGAAGCTTTCTTT. Translated, it gives CASSPRDGMNTEAFF.

The rearrangement joins TRBV5-1 to TRBJ2-1, with 7 bases lining up with TRBD2. V lost 0 bases to trimming and J lost 2 bases; unmatched junction nucleotides: 5. This CDR3 comprises 16 residues. From germline, CDR1 is SGHRS and CDR2 YFSETQ. This CDR3 reads CASSLESSGTYNEQFF. CDR3 bases: TGCGCCAGCAGCTTGGAGTCTAGCGGAACCTACAATGAGCAGTTCTTC.

J is TRBJ1-6 and V is TRBV19; perhaps TRBD1 as D (5 bases). The CDR3 totals 17 residues. CDR1 and CDR2 (germline): LNHDA, SQIVND (reference sequence). Trimming took off 3 bases at V and 0 bases at J, with 12 bases between the two ends. The CDR3 DNA is TGTGCCAGTAGTATGACGGGGGGGAGCTCCTATAATTCACCCCTCCACTTT. Protein sequence: CASSMTGGSSYNSPLHF.

The rearrangement uses TRBV2 and TRBJ2-1; 14 nucleotides agree with TRBD2. Unmatched junction bases numbered 6, after V lost 6 bases and J lost 5 bases. CDR1 SNHLY and CDR2 FYNNEI come from the germline V gene. This CDR3 contains 16 residues. The CDR3 region has the DNA TGTGCCAGCAGACCGGGACTAGCGGGAGAAAACAATGAGCAGTTCTTC. It translates to CASRPGLAGENNEQFF.

The chain has TRBV19 and TRBJ2-7; 7 bases map to TRBD1. Germline V lookup: CDR1 LNHDA, CDR2 SQIVND (reference sequence). The V gene end was trimmed by 0 bases and the J gene end by 1 base; junction bases not matched to a gene: 9. CDR3 length: 17 amino acids. CDR3 in amino acids: CASSIDLPTGLSYEQYF. CDR3 nucleotides: TGTGCCAGTAGTATAGATCTGCCGACAGGGTTATCCTACGAGCAGTACTTC.

The genes are TRBV29-1 and TRBJ2-7; 9 bases match TRBD2. CDR1 SQVTM and CDR2 ANQGSEA come from the germline V gene. With V trimmed by 2 bases and J by 2 bases, 4 bases remained unmatched. This CDR3 has 14 residues. CDR3 bases: TGCAGCGTTGAAAGGGCGGGAGGGACCTACGAGCAGTACTTC. Translating it yields CSVERAGGTYEQYF.

The chain employs TRBV18 and TRBJ2-5; tentative D call: TRBD2 (5 bases). CDR1 KGHSH and CDR2 LQKENI come from the germline V gene. V lost 1 base, J lost 5 bases, and 11 bases lay in between. This CDR3 has 14 amino acids. Here the CDR3 DNA reads TGTGCCAGCTCACCACAATCTAGCAGGGAGACCCAGTACTTC. It translates to CASSPQSSRETQYF.

The J gene is TRBJ2-2, the V gene TRBV19; tentatively, D is TRBD1 (7 bases). Germline V gene sequence: CDR1 LNHDA, CDR2 SQIVND (reference sequence). This CDR3 comprises 15 residues. Trimming removed 4 bases at V and 2 bases at J, with 11 bases between. CDR3 protein: CASSKTGTNTGELFF. For the CDR3, the DNA is TGTGCCAGTAGTAAGACAGGGACTAACACCGGGGAGCTGTTTTTT.

The chain links TRBV9 to TRBJ1-2; possibly TRBD1 for D (5 bases). Germline V gene sequence: CDR1 SGDLS, CDR2 YYNGEE. The V end lost 0 bases, the J end lost 2 bases, and 8 bases lay between the germline ends. The CDR3 is 14 residues long. CDR3 in amino acids: CASSVEPGNYGYTF. The DNA for the CDR3 is TGTGCCAGCAGCGTAGAACCAGGGAACTATGGCTACACCTTC.

The V call is TRBV28, the J call TRBJ2-7, with a tentative D call TRBD2 (6 bases). Germline values: CDR1 MDHEN, CDR2 SYDVKM. The CDR3 has 17 amino acids. V lost 3 bases and J 0 bases, leaving 18 bases between the germline ends. For the CDR3, the DNA is TGTGCCAGCAGTTTTTCACCCCTAGCGTCGAGCTCCTACGAGCAGTACTTC. Its protein product is CASSFSPLASSSYEQYF.

The J gene is TRBJ2-7, the V gene TRBV18, with D hard to call. CDR3 length equals 14 residues. Trimming took 1 base from V and 0 from J, leaving 7 bases between them. Germline lookup yields CDR1 KGHSH and CDR2 LQKENI. CDR3 in DNA: TGTGCCAGCTCACCACAATCCGGCTCCTACGAGCAGTACTTC. It translates to CASSPQSGSYEQYF.

V and J are TRBV5-6 and TRBJ2-7, with D tentatively TRBD1 (5 bases). CDR1 and CDR2 (germline): SGHDT, YYEEEE. V shed 5 bases and J shed 6 bases, with 18 bases lying between them. The CDR3 is made up of 14 amino acids. The CDR3 loop is CASRDRGSTAEQYF. CDR3 DNA: TGTGCCAGCAGGGATAGGGGATCCACCGCCGAGCAGTACTTC.